This T cell receptor (beta chain) emerged from a study of regulatory T cells in long-lasting Graves disease. Time point defined: newly diagnosed GD, antithyroid drugs for less than 3 months. Preparation of the TCR library used RNA extracted from PBMCs. Combining iRepertoire HTBI primers with Arm-PCR of CDR3 regions, the authors built TCR beta libraries. MiXCR, applied by TCRdb to the multiplex PCR reads, yields one record per CDR3 protein. The table records around 320,000 distinct CDR3 sequences, 16% of them present only once. V lost 1 base and J 1 base, leaving 7 bases between the germline ends. The CDR3 has 13 residues. Germline V gives CDR1 GTSNPN, CDR2 SVGIG (reference sequence). These data also featured in a second study, about T cells in Graves' hyperthyroidism and ophthalmopathy.

This specimen was peripheral blood mononuclear cells (PBMCs), taken at new diagnosis, from a patient treated with antithyroid drugs. The clonotype comes from a middle-aged man with Graves disease. This chain joins TRBV30 and TRBJ1-1; no definite D call. Here the CDR3 DNA reads TGTGCCTGGAGTGATACACCGAACACTGAAGCTTTCTTT. This gives the protein CAWSDTPNTEAFF.